Listed here are 23 T cell receptor beta chains from one sample, sequenced in a study of T-cell memory formation after mild COVID-19. TCRdb re-analysed the 5' RACE reads in MiXCR, keeping a single row per CDR3 protein. The table lists roughly 110,000 distinct CDR3 sequences, 14% of them singletons. The sequenced sample consisted of PBMCs or a T cell subset sorted from them (not recorded which). Receptors were obtained from a young man who had mild COVID-19 (a few samples of this study predate the infection). Cell type and time point are not known.

The V gene is TRBV12-3 or TRBV12-4, the J gene TRBJ1-1; D remains ambiguous. The CDR3 is made up of 15 amino acids. Trimming removed 0 bases at V and 0 bases at J, with 8 bases between. The CDR3 reads CASSLAGGMNTEAFF. For the CDR3, the DNA is TGTGCCAGCAGTTTAGCTGGAGGGATGAACACTGAAGCTTTCTTT.

The rearrangement uses TRBV7-9 and TRBJ2-7; D call uncertain. This CDR3 comprises 13 residues. Trimming shortened V by 0 bases and J by 4 bases, and 7 bases separated the two germline ends. Germline V gene data show CDR1 as SEHNR and CDR2 as FQNEAQ (reference sequence). CDR3 region: CASSLASYYEQYF. The CDR3 bases are TGTGCCAGCAGCTTAGCCTCTTATTACGAGCAGTACTTC.

Ten or more counts support this clonotype. The V call is TRBV5-1, the J call TRBJ2-1, with 12 bases fitting TRBD2. The CDR3 extends over 17 amino acids. Germline V lookup: CDR1 SGHRS, CDR2 YFSETQ. V gave up 3 bases and J gave up 9 bases; unmatched junction bases: 13. The CDR3 reads CASSYPSGGAVVGEQFF. The CDR3 bases are TGCGCCAGCAGCTACCCTAGCGGGGGGGCCGTGGTCGGTGAGCAGTTCTTC.

The chain carries TRBV12-3 or TRBV12-4 and TRBJ2-7, with 8 bases that match TRBD1. The CDR3 length is 13 residues. The J segment lost 3 bases and the V segment lost 7 bases, leaving 5 bases of the junction unmatched. The CDR3: CASTRDRNYEQYF. CDR3 sequence (DNA): TGTGCCAGCACCCGGGACAGGAACTACGAGCAGTACTTC.

The sample holds a few counts of this clonotype. The chain's CDR3 is CASRRTGDQPQHF. The CDR3, as DNA: TGTGCCAGCAGAAGGACAGGGGATCAGCCCCAGCATTTT. The chain is built from TRBV27 and TRBJ1-5, with 9 positions matching TRBD1. Germline lookup yields CDR1 MNHEY and CDR2 SMNVEV (reference sequence). With V trimmed by 6 bases and J by 5 bases, 2 bases remained unmatched. The CDR3 covers 13 residues.

This clonotype was seen repeatedly, ten times or more. This rearrangement joins TRBV6-1 to TRBJ2-2; D is unresolved. Deletions cut 0 bases from V and 3 bases from J, with 2 bases between. The CDR3 contains 13 residues. CDR1 and CDR2 (germline): MNHNS, SASEGT. DNA for the CDR3: TGTGCCAGCAGTGAAGCGGACACCGGGGAGCTGTTTTTT. This codes for CASSEADTGELFF.

The V and J genes are TRBV2 and TRBJ2-1, with unresolved D. From germline, CDR1 is SNHLY and CDR2 FYNNEI. There are 13 residues in the CDR3. Deletions cut 10 bases from V and 2 bases from J, with 12 bases between. CDR3 nucleotides: TGTGCCAACGGCGCGGCGACCTACAATGAGCAGTTCTTC. Translated, it gives CANGAATYNEQFF. Supplemented by reference TRBV2 and TRBJ2-1, the full variable domain reads EPEVTQTPSHQVTQMGQEVILRCVPISNHLYFYWYRQILGQKVEFLVSFYNNEISEKSEIFDDQFSVERPDGSNFTLKIRSTKLEDSAMYFCANGAATYNEQFFGPGTRLTVL.

This clonotype was found a few times. The chain joins TRBV4-1 to TRBJ1-5, with D perhaps matching TRBD1 (6 bases). The CDR3 is 16 amino acids. Looked up from germline, CDR1 is MGHRA and CDR2 is YSYEKL. The ends were cut back, 0 bases at V and 4 bases at J, with 13 bases in the middle. CDR3: CASSQERGQGNQPQHF. The CDR3 nucleotides are TGCGCCAGCAGCCAAGAGCGGGGGCAGGGGAATCAGCCCCAGCATTTT.

This clonotype was seen at least ten times. The chain is built from TRBV7-2 and TRBJ2-3, with 9 positions matching TRBD2. The CDR3 has 14 amino acids. Trimming removed 5 bases from V and 5 bases from J; junction bases left unmatched: 5. From germline, CDR1 is SGHTA and CDR2 FQGNSA. CDR3 sequence reads: CASSPRGGGDTQYF. The CDR3 coding sequence is TGTGCCAGCAGCCCGCGGGGGGGCGGAGATACGCAGTATTTT.

DNA of the CDR3: TGTGCCAGCAGTGGGAGTGAGGGCCCATCCCTCTACGAGCAGTACGTC. Its translation: CASSGSEGPSLYEQYV. The chain recombines TRBV2 with TRBJ2-7; D is possibly TRBD2 (5 bases). The V end was cut by 4 bases, the J end by 3 bases, with 19 bases between. Germline lookup yields CDR1 SNHLY and CDR2 FYNNEI. The CDR3 is 16 residues long.

The V and J genes are TRBV7-8 and TRBJ2-6; D remains unclear. CDR1 SGHVS and CDR2 FQNEAQ come from the germline V gene. Trimming pared 6 bases from V and 0 bases from J, leaving 9 bases between. The CDR3 extends over 15 amino acids. CDR3 sequence (DNA): TGTGCCAGCAGGGTCCCGTCCTCTGGGGCCAACGTCCTGACTTTC. Residues: CASRVPSSGANVLTF.

The chain links TRBV4-3 to TRBJ2-5, with D possibly matching TRBD2 (6 bases). V gave up 0 bases and J gave up 5 bases, with 13 bases separating them. Germline V CDR1 and CDR2: LGHNA, YSLEER. There are 15 residues in the CDR3. CDR3 DNA sequence: TGCGCCAGCAGCCAAGACGGGGGAAAAGCGGAGACCCAGTACTTC. Its translation: CASSQDGGKAETQYF.

The chain recombines TRBV3-1 with TRBJ2-1; tentatively, D is TRBD1 or TRBD2 (5 bases each). This CDR3 is built from 17 residues. Trimming cost V 4 bases and J 4 bases, with 20 bases left between them. Germline V gene lookup returns CDR1 LGHDT and CDR2 YNNKEL (reference sequence). The CDR3 sequence: CASSPRPSGTEYNEQFF. CDR3 coding DNA: TGTGCCAGCAGCCCCCGCCCCTCCGGGACGGAGTACAATGAGCAGTTCTTC.

V gene TRBV7-9 combines with J gene TRBJ1-1; D gene ambiguous. The germline CDR1 and CDR2 sequences are SEHNR and FQNEAQ (reference sequence). CDR3 length: 12 amino acids. V was clipped by 5 bases and J by 6 bases, with 10 bases between them. The CDR3 nucleotides read TGTGCCAGCAGCCAAGGACCGGCTGAAGCTTTCTTT. It is translated as CASSQGPAEAFF.

This chain joins TRBV7-2 and TRBJ2-3, with D tentatively TRBD2 (6 bases). The germline gives CDR1 SGHTA, CDR2 FQGNSA. CDR3 length: 14 residues. The V and J ends lost 5 bases and 4 bases respectively, with 13 bases between them. The chain's CDR3 is CASSLPDYSDTQYF. CDR3 in DNA: TGTGCCAGCAGCCTACCGGACTATTCAGATACGCAGTATTTT.

The CDR3 region is CASSLYTEAFF. In DNA, the CDR3 is TGTGCCAGCAGCTTATACACTGAAGCTTTCTTT. The chain couples TRBV7-2 to TRBJ1-1; D uncertain. The germline CDR1 and CDR2 sequences are SGHTA and FQGNSA. The ends were cut back, 2 bases at V and 3 bases at J, with 1 base in the middle. This CDR3 contains 11 residues.

The CDR3 protein is CASSHRDSLYGYTF. CDR3 DNA sequence: TGTGCCAGCAGCCACCGGGACAGCCTCTATGGCTACACCTTC. This sequence joins TRBV7-9 and TRBJ1-2; 7 nucleotides agree with TRBD1. Germline assignment: CDR1 SEHNR and CDR2 FQNEAQ (reference sequence). Trimming cost V 5 bases and J 4 bases; bases outside gene matches: 7. The CDR3 is 14 residues long.

This clonotype has ten or more counts. The J gene is TRBJ2-1, the V gene TRBV12-3 or TRBV12-4; D perhaps matches TRBD2 (7 bases). V lost 10 bases, J lost 13 bases, and 17 bases lay in between. The CDR3 totals 11 residues. CDR3 loop: CAMGGGRGQFF. In nucleotides, the CDR3 is TGTGCCATGGGAGGGGGAAGGGGCCAGTTCTTC.

V is TRBV5-1 and J is TRBJ2-7, with TRBD2 as a possible D gene (5 bases). Trimming took off 0 bases at V and 1 base at J, with 11 bases between the two ends. Germline V lookup: CDR1 SGHRS, CDR2 YFSETQ. The CDR3 has 15 residues. The CDR3 nucleotides read TGCGCCAGCAGCTTGGCCGGGGTTCTATCCTACGAGCAGTACTTC. Protein sequence: CASSLAGVLSYEQYF.

The table lists this clonotype with many counts. The V gene is TRBV7-6, the J gene TRBJ2-7; D gene unclear. Germline lookup yields CDR1 SGHVS and CDR2 FNYEAQ. V lost 2 bases and J 2 bases, leaving 10 bases between the germline ends. The CDR3 totals 14 residues. The CDR3 DNA follows: TGTGCCAGCAGCTTAAGTCCCGGCGCCTACGAGCAGTACTTC. Protein: CASSLSPGAYEQYF.

This chain uses TRBV5-4 with TRBJ2-1; D gene unclear. V was shortened by 4 bases and J by 8 bases, with 19 bases between the two germline ends. In germline, CDR1 is SGHNT, CDR2 YYREEE (reference sequence). This CDR3 spans 15 amino acids. For the CDR3, the DNA is TGTGCCAGCAGCCGGGCCTCGGTAGGTGGCGATGAGCAGTTCTTC. The encoded protein is CASSRASVGGDEQFF.

The rearrangement joins TRBV27 to TRBJ1-1, with 10 bases lining up with TRBD1. Germline CDR1 is MNHEY and CDR2 is SMNVEV (reference sequence). The V segment lost 4 bases and the J segment 0 bases; nucleotides outside the gene matches: 2. The CDR3 has 15 amino acids. CDR3: CASSSTGGLNTEAFF. As DNA, the CDR3 is TGTGCCAGCAGTTCGACAGGGGGCTTGAACACTGAAGCTTTCTTT.

This clonotype was seen more than once but under ten times. The rearrangement joins TRBV12-3 or TRBV12-4 to TRBJ1-5; 7 bases are shared with TRBD1. Trimming removed 5 bases from V and 7 bases from J; junction bases left unmatched: 11. The CDR3 runs to 15 residues. The CDR3 sequence: CASSPTGEILQPQHF. In DNA form, the CDR3 reads TGTGCCAGCAGTCCAACAGGGGAGATTTTACAGCCCCAGCATTTT.